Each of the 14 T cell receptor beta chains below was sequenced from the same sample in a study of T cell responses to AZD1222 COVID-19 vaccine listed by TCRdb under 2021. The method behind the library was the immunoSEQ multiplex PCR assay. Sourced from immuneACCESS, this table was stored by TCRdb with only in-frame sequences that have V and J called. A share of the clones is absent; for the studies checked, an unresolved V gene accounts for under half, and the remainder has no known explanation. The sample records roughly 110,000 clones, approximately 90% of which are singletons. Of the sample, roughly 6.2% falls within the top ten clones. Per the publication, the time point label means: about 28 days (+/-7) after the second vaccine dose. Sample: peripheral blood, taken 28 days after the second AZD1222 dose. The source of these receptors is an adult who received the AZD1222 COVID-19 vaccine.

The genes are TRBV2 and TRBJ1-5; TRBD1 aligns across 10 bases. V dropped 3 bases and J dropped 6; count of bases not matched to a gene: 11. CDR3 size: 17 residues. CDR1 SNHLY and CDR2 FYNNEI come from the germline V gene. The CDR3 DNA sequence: TGTGCCAGCAGTGAGCCCGCGAAGACAGGGGGCGGTCAGCCCCAGCATTTT. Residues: CASSEPAKTGGGQPQHF.

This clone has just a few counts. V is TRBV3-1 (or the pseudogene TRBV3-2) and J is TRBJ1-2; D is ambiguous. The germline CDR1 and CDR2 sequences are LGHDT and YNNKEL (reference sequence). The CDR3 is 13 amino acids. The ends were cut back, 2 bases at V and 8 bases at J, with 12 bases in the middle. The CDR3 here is CASSQSLSKGYTF. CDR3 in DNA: TGTGCCAGCAGCCAATCCCTCAGCAAGGGCTACACCTTC.

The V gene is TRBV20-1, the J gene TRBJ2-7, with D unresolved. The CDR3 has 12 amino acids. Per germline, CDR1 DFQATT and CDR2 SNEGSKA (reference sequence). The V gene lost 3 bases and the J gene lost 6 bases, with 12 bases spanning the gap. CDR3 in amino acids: CSASRTSAEQYF. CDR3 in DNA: TGCAGTGCTAGTAGGACCTCGGCCGAGCAGTACTTC.

The CDR3: CASSYSKLNEQFF. CDR3 DNA: TGTGCCAGCAGTTACTCGAAACTGAATGAGCAGTTCTTC. V and J are TRBV6-5 and TRBJ2-1; D is uncertain. This CDR3 is 13 amino acids long. V lost 0 bases and J 7 bases, leaving 7 bases between the germline ends. Germline V lookup: CDR1 MNHEY, CDR2 SVGAGI.

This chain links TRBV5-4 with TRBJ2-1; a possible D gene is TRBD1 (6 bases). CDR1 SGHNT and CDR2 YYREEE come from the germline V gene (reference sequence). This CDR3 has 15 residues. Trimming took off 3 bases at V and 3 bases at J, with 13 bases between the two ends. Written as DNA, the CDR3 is TGTGCCAGCAGCTCCGGACAGACGATCTACAATGAGCAGTTCTTC. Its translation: CASSSGQTIYNEQFF.

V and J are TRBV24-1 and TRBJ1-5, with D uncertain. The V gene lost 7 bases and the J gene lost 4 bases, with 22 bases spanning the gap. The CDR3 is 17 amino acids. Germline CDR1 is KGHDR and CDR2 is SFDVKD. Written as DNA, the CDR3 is TGTGCCACCAGGAGCCGGGAGTCGGAAAGTCGGAATCAGCCCCAGCATTTT. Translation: CATRSRESESRNQPQHF.

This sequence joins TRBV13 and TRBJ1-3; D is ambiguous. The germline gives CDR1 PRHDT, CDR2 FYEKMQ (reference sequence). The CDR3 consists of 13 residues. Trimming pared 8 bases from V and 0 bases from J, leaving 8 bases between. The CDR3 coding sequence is TGTGCCAGCCTGGCGAGCTCTGGAAACACCATATATTTT. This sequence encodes CASLASSGNTIYF.

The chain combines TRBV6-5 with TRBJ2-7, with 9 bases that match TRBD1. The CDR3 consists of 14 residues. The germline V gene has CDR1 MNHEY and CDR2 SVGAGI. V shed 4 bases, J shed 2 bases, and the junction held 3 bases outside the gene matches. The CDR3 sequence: CASSSRTGAYEQYF. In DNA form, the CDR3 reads TGTGCCAGCAGTTCGAGGACAGGGGCCTACGAGCAGTACTTC.

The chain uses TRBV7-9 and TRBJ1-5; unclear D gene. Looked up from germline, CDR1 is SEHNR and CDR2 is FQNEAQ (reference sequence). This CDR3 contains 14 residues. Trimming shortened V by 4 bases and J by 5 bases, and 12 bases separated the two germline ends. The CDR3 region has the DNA TGTGCCAGCAGCTCAACAAGAGAGTATCAGCCCCAGCATTTT. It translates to CASSSTREYQPQHF.

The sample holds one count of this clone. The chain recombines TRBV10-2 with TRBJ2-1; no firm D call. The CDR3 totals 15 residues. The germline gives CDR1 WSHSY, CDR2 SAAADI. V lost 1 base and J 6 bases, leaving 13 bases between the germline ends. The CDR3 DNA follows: TGCGCCAGCAGTGAGTGGGTGGGTAGCTTCAATGAGCAGTTCTTC. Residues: CASSEWVGSFNEQFF.

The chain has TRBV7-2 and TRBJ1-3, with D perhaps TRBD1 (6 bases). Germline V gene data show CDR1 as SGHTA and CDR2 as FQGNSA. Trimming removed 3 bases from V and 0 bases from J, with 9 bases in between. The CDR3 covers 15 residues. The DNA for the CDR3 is TGTGCCAGCAGCTTTGGGGGGCCCTCTGGAAACACCATATATTTT. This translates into CASSFGGPSGNTIYF. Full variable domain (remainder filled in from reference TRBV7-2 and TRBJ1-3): GAGVSQSPSNKVTEKGKDVELRCDPISGHTALYWYRQSLGQGLEFLIYFQGNSAPDKSGLPSDRFSAERTGGSVSTLTIQRTQQEDSAVYLCASSFGGPSGNTIYFGEGSWLTVV.

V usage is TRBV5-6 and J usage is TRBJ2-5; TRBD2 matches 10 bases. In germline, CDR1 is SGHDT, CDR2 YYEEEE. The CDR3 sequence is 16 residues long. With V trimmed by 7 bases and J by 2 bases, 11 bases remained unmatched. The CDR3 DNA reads TGTGCCAGCGAAACGGGACTAGCGTTCCCACAAGAGACCCAGTACTTC. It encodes CASETGLAFPQETQYF.

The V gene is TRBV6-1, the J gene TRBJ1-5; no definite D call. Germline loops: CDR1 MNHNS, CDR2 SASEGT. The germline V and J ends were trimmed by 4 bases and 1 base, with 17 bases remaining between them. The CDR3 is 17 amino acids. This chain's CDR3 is CASSAKKSPSSNQPQHF. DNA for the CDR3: TGTGCCAGCAGTGCAAAGAAGAGCCCGTCCAGCAATCAGCCCCAGCATTTT.

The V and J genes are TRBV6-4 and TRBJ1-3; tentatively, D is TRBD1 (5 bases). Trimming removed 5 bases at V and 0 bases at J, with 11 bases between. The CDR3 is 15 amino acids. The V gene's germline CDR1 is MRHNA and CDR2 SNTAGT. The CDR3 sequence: CASSLGRGSGNTIYF. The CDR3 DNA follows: TGTGCCAGCAGTTTGGGGCGGGGCTCTGGAAACACCATATATTTT.